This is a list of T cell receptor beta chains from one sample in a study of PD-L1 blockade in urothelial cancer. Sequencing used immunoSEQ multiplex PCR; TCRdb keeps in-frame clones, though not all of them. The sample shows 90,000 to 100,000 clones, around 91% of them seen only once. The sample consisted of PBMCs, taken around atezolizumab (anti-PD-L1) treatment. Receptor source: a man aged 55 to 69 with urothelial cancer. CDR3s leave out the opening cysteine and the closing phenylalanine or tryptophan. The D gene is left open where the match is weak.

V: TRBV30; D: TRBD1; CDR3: AWSVQGGYTEAF
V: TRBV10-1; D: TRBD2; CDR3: ASSVGWEGPSEQY
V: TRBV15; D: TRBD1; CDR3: ATSRDRTNTEAF
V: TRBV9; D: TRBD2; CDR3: ASSRAGDSYNEQF
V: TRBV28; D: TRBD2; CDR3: ASSSGTRAAGYNEQF
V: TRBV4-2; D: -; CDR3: ASSQEASSSTYEQY
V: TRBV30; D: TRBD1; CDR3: AWSDRGDTEAF
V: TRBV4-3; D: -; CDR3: ASSQVRETNEKLF
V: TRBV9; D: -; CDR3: ASSASGQAYEQY
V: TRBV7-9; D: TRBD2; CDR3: ASSPAGGRETQY
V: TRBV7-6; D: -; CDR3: ASSSLRNEQF
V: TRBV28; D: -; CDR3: ASSPRRETNEKLF
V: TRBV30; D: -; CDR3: AWSIQGNTEAF
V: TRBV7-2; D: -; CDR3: ASSFGALTNTEAF
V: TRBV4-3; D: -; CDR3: ASSDRDKGDEKLF
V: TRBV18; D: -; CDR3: ASSLWRDYGYT
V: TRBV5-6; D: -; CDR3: ASSSPQGGDIQY
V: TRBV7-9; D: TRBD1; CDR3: ASSFDGTGYEKLF
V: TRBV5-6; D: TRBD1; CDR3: ASTPGQGHNEQF
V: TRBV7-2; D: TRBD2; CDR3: ASSLGLAGGLSYEQY
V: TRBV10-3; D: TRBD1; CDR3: AIRGTEDTEAF
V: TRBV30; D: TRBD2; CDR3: AWRSTAGDSYNEQF
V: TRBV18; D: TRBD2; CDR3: ASSPTPTSGWDNEQF
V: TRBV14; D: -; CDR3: ASSLGELNEQF
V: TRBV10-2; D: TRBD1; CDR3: ASSGDRGIDTDTQY
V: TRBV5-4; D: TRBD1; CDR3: ASSPRGGTGRTGELF
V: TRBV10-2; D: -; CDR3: ASSGTGFQPQH
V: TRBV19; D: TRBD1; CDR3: ASNDRADGYT
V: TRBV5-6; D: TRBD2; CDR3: ASSLLAGGLRTGANVLT
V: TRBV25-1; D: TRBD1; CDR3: ASTPFSTGVGSYEQY
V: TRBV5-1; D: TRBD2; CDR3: ASSLIAGGVDTQY
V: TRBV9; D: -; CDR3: ASSAERTVGNTIY
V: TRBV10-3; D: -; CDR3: AISEREGGTEAF
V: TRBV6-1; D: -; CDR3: ASSPQGKIGGYT
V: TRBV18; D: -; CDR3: ASSPAGETQY
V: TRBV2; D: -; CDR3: ASSESAGPGNTIY
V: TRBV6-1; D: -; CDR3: ASIITGNTEAF
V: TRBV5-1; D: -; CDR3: ARGEAVRLSNQPQH
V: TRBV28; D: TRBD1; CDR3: ASSGTGGGNTEAF
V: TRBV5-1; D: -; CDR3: ASSSGTGSTSTDTQY
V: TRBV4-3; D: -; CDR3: ASSQDRRRDPLGYT
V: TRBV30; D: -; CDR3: AWSATPGTYEQY
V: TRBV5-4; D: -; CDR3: ASSLEENYGYT
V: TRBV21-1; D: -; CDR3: ASDPDKKQPEQY
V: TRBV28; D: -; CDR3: ASSPPGTVEAF
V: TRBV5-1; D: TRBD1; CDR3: ASSLLIGQGARSGKNIQY
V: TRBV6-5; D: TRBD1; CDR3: ASRGQGPTYEQY
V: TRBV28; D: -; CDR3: ASTPYQDSEQF
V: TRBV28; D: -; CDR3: ASSLPRTNYEQY
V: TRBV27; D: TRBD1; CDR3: ASSWVQGASETQY
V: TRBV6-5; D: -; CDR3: ASSHDSYEQY
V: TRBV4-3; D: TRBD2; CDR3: ASSQQLAGGGEQF
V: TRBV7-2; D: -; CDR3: ASSLERDSPLH
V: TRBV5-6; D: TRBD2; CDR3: ASRQANTGGVEQY
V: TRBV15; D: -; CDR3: ATSGRGQSTDTQY